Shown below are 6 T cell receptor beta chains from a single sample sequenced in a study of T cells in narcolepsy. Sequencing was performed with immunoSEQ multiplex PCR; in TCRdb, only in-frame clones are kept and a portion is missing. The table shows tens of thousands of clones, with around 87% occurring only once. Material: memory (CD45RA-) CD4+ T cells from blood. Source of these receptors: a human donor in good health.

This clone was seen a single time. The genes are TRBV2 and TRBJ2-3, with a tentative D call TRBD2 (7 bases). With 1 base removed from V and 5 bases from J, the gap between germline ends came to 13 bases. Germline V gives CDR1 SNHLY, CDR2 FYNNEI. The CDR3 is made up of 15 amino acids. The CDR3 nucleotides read TGTGCCAGCAGTGAAGTCCAGGGGAGGGTAGATACGCAGTATTTT. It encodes CASSEVQGRVDTQYF. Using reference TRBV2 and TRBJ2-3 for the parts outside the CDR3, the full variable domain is EPEVTQTPSHQVTQMGQEVILRCVPISNHLYFYWYRQILGQKVEFLVSFYNNEISEKSEIFDDQFSVERPDGSNFTLKIRSTKLEDSAMYFCASSEVQGRVDTQYFGPGTRLTVL.

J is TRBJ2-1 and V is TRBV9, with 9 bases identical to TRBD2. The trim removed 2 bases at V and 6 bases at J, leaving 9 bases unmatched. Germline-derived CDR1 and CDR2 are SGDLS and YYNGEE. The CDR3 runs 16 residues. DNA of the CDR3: TGTGCCAGCAGCGTCGTAGCGGGAGAGGGGGGCAATGAGCAGTTCTTC. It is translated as CASSVVAGEGGNEQFF.

The CDR3 region is CASSLDAGGSSGTQYF. The CDR3 coding sequence is TGCGCCAGCAGCTTGGATGCAGGGGGCAGTTCCGGGACCCAGTACTTC. The V call is TRBV5-1, the J call TRBJ2-5, with TRBD1 matching 8 bases. The CDR3 spans 16 residues. Trimming removed 0 bases from V and 7 bases from J; junction bases left unmatched: 11. The germline V gene has CDR1 SGHRS and CDR2 YFSETQ.

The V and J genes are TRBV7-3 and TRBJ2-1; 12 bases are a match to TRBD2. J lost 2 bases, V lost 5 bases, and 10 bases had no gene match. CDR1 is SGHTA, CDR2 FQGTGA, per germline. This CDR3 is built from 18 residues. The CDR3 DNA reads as TGTGCCAGCAGCGCCCCGACTAGCGGGAGCGCCCCCTACAATGAGCAGTTCTTC. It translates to CASSAPTSGSAPYNEQFF.

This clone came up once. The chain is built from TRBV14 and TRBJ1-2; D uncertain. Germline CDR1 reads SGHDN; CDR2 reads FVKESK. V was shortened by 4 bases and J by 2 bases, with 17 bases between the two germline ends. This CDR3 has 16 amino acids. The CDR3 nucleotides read TGTGCCAGCAGCCTTACCACACGGGCGGGGAACTATGGCTACACCTTC. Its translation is CASSLTTRAGNYGYTF. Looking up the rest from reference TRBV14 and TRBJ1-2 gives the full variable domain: EAGVTQFPSHSVIEKGQTVTLRCDPISGHDNLYWYRRVMGKEIKFLLHFVKESKQDESGMPNNRFLAERTGGTYSTLKVQPAELEDSGVYFCASSLTTRAGNYGYTFGSGTRLTVV.

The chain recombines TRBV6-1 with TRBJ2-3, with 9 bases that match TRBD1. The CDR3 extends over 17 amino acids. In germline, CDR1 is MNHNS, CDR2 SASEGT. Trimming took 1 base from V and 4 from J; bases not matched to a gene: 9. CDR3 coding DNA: TGTGCCAGCAGTGAAGGAACAGGGGGCCCGCGGGCAGATACGCAGTATTTT. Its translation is CASSEGTGGPRADTQYF.